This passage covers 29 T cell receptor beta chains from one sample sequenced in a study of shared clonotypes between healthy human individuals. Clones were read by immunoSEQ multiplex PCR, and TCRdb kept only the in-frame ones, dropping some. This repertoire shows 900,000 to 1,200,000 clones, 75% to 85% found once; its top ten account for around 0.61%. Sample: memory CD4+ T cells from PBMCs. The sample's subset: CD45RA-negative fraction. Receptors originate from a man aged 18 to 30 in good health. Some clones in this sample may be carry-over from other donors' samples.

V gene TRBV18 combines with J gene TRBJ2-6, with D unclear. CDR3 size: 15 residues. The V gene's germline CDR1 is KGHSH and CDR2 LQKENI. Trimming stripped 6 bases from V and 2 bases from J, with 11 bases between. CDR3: CASSLSSAGANVLTF. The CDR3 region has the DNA TGTGCCAGCTCCCTGTCGAGTGCTGGGGCCAACGTCCTGACTTTC. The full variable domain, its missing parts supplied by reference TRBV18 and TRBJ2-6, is NAGVMQNPRHLVRRRGQEARLRCSPMKGHSHVYWYRQLPEEGLKFMVYLQKENIIDESGMPKERFSAEFPKEGPSILRIQQVVRGDSAAYFCASSLSSAGANVLTFGAGSRLTVL.

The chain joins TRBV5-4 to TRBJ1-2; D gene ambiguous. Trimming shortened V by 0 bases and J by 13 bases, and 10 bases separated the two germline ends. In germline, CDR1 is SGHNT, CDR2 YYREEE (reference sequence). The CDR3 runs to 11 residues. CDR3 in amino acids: CASSLAGESTF. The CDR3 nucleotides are TGTGCCAGCAGCTTGGCCGGGGAAAGCACCTTC.

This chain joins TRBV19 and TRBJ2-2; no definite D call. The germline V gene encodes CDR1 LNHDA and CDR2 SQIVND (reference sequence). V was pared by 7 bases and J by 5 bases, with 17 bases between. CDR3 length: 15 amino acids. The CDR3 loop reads CASKKVQVRTGELFF. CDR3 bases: TGTGCCAGTAAAAAGGTCCAGGTCCGGACCGGGGAGCTGTTTTTT.

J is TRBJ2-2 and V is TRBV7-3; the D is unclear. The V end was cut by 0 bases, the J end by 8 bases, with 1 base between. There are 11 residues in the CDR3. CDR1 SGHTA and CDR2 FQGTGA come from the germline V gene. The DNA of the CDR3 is TGTGCCAGCAGCTTAACTGGGGAGCTGTTTTTT. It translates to CASSLTGELFF.

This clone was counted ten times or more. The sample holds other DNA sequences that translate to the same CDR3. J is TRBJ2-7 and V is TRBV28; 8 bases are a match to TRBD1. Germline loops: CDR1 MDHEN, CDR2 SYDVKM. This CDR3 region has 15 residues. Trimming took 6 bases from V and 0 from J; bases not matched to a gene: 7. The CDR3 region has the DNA TGTGCCAGCAGACGAGACAGGGGCTTCTCCTACGAGCAGTACTTC. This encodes CASRRDRGFSYEQYF.

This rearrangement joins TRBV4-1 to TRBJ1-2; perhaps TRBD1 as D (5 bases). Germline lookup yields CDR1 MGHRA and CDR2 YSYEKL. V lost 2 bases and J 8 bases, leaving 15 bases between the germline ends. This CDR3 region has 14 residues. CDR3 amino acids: CASSQRTSWQGYTF. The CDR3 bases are TGCGCCAGCAGCCAACGGACAAGCTGGCAGGGCTACACCTTC.

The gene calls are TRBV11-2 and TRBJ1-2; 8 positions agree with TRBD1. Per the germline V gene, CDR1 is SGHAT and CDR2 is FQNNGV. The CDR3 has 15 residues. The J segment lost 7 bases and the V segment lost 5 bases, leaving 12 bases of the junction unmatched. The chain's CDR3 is CASSPQAQGAGGYTF. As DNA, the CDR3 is TGTGCCAGCAGCCCCCAGGCTCAGGGGGCTGGTGGCTACACCTTC.

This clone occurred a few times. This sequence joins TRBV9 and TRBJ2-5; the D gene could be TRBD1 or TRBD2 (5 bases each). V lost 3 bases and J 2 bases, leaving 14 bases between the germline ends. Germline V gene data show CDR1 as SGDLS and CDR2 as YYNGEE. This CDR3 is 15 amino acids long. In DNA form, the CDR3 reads TGTGCCAGCAGCGGGCCGCAGAGGGGACAAGAGACCCAGTACTTC. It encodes CASSGPQRGQETQYF.

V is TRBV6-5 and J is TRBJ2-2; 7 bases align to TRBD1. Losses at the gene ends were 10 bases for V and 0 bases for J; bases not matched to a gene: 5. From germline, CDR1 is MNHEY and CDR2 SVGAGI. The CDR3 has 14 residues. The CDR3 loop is CATYRGANTGELFF. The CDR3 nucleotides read TGTGCCACGTACAGGGGCGCGAACACCGGGGAGCTGTTTTTT.

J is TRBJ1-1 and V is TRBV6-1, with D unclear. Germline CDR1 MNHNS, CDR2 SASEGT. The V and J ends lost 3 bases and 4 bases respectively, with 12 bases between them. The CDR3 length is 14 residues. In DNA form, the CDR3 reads TGTGCCAGCAGTGATCGAGGGCTCGCCACTGAAGCTTTCTTT. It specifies CASSDRGLATEAFF.

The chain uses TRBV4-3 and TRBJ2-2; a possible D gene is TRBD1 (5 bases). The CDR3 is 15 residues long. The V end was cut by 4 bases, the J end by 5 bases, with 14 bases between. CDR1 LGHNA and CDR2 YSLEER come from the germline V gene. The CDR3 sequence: CASSRGSRDTGELFF. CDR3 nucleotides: TGCGCCAGCAGCCGAGGTTCCAGGGATACCGGGGAGCTGTTTTTT.

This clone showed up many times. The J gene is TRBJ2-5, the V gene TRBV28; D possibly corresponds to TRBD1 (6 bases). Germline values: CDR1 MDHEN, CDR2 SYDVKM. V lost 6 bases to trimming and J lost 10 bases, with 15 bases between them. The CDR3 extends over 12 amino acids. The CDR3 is CASSSGAAGQYF. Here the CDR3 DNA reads TGTGCCAGCAGCTCAGGGGCGGCGGGCCAGTACTTC.

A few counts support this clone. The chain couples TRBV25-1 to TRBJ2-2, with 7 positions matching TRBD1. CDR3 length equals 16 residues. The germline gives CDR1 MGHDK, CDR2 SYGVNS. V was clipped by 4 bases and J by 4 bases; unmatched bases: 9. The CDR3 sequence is CASSGLTRTGTGELFF. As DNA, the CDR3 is TGTGCCAGCAGTGGGCTGACCAGGACAGGCACCGGGGAGCTGTTTTTT. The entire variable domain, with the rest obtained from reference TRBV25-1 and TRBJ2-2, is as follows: EADIYQTPRYLVIGTGKKITLECSQTMGHDKMYWYQQDPGMELHLIHYSYGVNSTEKGDLSSESTVSRIRTEHFPLTLESARPSHTSQYLCASSGLTRTGTGELFFGEGSRLTVL.

CDR3 DNA: TGTGCCAGCAGCCTGAGGAGCGAGAGAAACTATGGCTACACCTTC. Its translation: CASSLRSERNYGYTF. The chain has TRBV5-5 and TRBJ1-2, with no clear D. V lost 4 bases and J lost 2, with 15 bases in between. CDR1 is SGHKS and CDR2 is YYEKEE in the germline V gene (reference sequence). CDR3 length equals 15 residues.

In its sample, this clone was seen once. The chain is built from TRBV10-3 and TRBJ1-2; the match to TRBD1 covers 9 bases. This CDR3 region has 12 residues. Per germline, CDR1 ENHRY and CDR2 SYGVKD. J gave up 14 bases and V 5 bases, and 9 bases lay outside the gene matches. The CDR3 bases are TGTGCCATCAGTCTGGGACAGGGAGAGGAGACCTTC. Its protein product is CAISLGQGEETF.

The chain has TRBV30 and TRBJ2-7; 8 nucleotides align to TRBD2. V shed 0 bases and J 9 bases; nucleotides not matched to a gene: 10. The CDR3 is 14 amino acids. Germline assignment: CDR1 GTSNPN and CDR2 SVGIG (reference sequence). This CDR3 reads CAWSVRLAGRAQYF. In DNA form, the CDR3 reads TGTGCCTGGAGTGTACGGCTAGCGGGTAGAGCGCAGTACTTC.

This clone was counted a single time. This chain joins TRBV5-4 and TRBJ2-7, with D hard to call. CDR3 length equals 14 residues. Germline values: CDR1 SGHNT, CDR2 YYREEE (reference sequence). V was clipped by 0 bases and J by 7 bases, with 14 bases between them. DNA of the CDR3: TGTGCCAGCAGCTTGGACCTAGGAACGATGGAGCAGTACTTC. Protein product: CASSLDLGTMEQYF.

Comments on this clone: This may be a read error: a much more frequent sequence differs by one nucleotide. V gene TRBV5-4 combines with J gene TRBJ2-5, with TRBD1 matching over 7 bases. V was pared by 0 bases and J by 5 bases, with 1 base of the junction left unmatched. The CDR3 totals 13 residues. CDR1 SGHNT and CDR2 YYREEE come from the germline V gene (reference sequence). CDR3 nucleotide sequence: TGTGCCAGCAGCTTGGGCAGGGGGGAGACCCAGTACTTC. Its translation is CASSLGRGETQYF.

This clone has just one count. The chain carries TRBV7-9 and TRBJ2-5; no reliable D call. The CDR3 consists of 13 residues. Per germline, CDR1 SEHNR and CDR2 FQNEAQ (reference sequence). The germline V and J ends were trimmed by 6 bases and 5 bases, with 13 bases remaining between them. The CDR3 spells CASRPASLETQYF. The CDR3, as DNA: TGTGCCAGCAGACCCGCGAGTCTGGAGACCCAGTACTTC.

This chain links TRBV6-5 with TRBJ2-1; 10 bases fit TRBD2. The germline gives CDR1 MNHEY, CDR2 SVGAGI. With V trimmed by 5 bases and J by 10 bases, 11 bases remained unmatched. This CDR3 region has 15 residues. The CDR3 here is CASSRRLAGVQEQFF. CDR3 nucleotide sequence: TGTGCCAGCAGTCGGCGCCTAGCGGGAGTACAAGAGCAGTTCTTC.

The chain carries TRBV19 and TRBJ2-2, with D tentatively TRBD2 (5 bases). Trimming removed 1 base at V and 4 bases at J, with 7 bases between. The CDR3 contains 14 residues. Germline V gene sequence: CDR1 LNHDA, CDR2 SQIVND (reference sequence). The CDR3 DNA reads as TGTGCCAGTAGTATAGCCCGGGGCACCGGGGAGCTGTTTTTT. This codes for CASSIARGTGELFF.

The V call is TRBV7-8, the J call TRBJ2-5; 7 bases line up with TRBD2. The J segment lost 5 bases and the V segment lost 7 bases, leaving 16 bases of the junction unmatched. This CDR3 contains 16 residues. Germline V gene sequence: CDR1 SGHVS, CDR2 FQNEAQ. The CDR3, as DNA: TGTGCCAGCACCTTTAAGGAGGCGCGGGAGTCTGAGACCCAGTACTTC. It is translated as CASTFKEARESETQYF.

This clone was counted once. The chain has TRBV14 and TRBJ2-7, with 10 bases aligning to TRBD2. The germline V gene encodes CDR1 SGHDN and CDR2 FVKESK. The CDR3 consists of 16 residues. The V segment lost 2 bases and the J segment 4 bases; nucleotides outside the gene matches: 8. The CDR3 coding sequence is TGTGCCAGCAGCCAACTTAGCGGGAGGACCTTATACGAGCAGTACTTC. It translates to CASSQLSGRTLYEQYF.

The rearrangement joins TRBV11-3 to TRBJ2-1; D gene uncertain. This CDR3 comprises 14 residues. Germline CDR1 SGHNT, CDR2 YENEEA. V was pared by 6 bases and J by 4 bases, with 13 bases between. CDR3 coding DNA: TGTGCCAGCAGTCCCTCTTATGGGTACAATGAGCAGTTCTTC. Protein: CASSPSYGYNEQFF.

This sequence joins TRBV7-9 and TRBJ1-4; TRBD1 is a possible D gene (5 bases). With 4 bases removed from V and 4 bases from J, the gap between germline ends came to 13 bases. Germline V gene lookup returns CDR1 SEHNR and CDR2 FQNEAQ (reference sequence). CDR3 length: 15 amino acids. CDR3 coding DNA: TGTGCCAGCAGCTCTCGGACGGGGGTTAATGAAAAACTGTTTTTT. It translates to CASSSRTGVNEKLFF.

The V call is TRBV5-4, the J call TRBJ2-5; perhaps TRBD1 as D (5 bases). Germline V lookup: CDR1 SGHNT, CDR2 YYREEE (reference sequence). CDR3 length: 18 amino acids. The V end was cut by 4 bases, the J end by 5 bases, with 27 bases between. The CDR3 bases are TGTGCCAGCAGCCCCGACTTGGGGATAGGGGTCGTCGTGGAGACCCAGTACTTC. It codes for CASSPDLGIGVVVETQYF.

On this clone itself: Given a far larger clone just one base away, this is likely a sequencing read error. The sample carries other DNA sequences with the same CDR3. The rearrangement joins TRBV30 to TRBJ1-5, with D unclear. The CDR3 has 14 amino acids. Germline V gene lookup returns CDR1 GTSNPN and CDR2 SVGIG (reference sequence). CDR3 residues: CAWSVLQENQPQHF. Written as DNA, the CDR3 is TGCGCCTGGAGTGTATTGCAGGAGAATCAGCCCCAGCATTTT.

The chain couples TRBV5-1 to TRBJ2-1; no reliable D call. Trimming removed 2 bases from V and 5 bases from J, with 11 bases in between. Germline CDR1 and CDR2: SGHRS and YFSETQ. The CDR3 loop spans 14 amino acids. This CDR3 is CASSFSLSDNEQFF. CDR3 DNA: TGCGCCAGCAGCTTTTCATTAAGCGACAATGAGCAGTTCTTC. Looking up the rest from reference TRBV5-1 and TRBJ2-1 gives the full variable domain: KAGVTQTPRYLIKTRGQQVTLSCSPISGHRSVSWYQQTPGQGLQFLFEYFSETQRNKGNFPGRFSGRQFSNSRSEMNVSTLELGDSALYLCASSFSLSDNEQFFGPGTRLTVL.

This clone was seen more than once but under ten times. CDR3 DNA: TGTGCCAGCTCACCAAATGGAGGGAGACCCCAGCATTTT. Amino acid sequence: CASSPNGGRPQHF. The V gene is TRBV18, the J gene TRBJ1-5, with unresolved D. V was shortened by 2 bases and J by 10 bases, with 12 bases between the two germline ends. The CDR3 loop spans 13 amino acids. Germline values: CDR1 KGHSH, CDR2 LQKENI.